Described below is a single TCR beta chain sequence and its context. As handled by the study authors: Reference gene primer amplification yielded estimated nucleated cell counts. Measured with immunoSEQ multiplex PCR; TCRdb has only the in-frame clones, and not every one. Clone size and the V and J calls come from that table; the DNA yielded D and trimming. The repertoire includes about 60,000 clones, 75% to 90% of them detected once, and roughly 10% sits in the top ten. These data originate in a study of blood T cell repertoires in COVID-19. Study background: Collection of acute and convalescent COVID-19 samples took place in the United States, Italy and Spain.

The CDR3 extends over 13 amino acids. CDR1 and CDR2 (germline): SEHNR, FQNEAQ (reference sequence). With 4 bases removed from V and 3 bases from J, the gap between germline ends came to 10 bases. Enrolment of Seattle patients took place during active infection, and they were followed longitudinally. Sequencing used peripheral blood. The source of this sequence is a man aged 25-40 years with COVID-19, enrolled during active disease. The chain carries TRBV7-9 and TRBJ2-7, with unresolved D. The CDR3 nucleotides read TGTGCCAGCAGCTCCGACAATCTCTACGAGCAGTACTTC. Protein sequence: CASSSDNLYEQYF.